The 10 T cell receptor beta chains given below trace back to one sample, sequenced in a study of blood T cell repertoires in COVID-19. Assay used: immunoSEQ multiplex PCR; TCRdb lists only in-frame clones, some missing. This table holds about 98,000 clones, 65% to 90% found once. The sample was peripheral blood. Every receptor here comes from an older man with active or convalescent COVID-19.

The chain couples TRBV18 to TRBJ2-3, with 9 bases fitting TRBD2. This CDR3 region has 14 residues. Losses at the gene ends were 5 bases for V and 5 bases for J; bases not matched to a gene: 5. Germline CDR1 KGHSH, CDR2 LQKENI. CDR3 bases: TGTGCCAGCTCAGCGGGGGGGCGATTAGATACGCAGTATTTT. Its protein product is CASSAGGRLDTQYF.

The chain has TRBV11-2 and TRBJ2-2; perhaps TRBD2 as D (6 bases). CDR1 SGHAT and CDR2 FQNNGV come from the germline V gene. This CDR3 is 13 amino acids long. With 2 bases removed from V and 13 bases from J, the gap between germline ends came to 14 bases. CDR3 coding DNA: TGTGCCAGCAGCTTAACCTCTCCCGGGAGGCTGTTTTTT. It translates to CASSLTSPGRLFF. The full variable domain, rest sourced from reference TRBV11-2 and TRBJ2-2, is EAGVAQSPRYKIIEKRQSVAFWCNPISGHATLYWYQQILGQGPKLLIQFQNNGVVDDSQLPKDRFSAERLKGVDSTLKIQPAKLEDSAVYLCASSLTSPGRLFFGEGSRLTVL.

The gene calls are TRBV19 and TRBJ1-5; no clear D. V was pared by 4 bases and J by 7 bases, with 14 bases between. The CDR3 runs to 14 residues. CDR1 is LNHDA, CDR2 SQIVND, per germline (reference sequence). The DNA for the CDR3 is TGTGCCAGTAGTACACGGGGAAGCGGACAGCCCCAGCATTTT. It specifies CASSTRGSGQPQHF.

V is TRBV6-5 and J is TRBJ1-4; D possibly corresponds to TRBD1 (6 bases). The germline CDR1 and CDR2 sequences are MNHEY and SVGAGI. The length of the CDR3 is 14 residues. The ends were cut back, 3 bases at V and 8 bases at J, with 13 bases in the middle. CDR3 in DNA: TGTGCCAGCAGTTATGGCACGGGGGGCGAAAAACTGTTTTTT. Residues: CASSYGTGGEKLFF.

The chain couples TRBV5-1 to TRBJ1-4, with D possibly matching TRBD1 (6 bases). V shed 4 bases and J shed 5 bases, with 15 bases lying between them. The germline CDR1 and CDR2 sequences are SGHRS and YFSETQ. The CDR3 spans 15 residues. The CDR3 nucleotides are TGCGCCAGCAGCAATTTCCGTACAGGGAATGAAAAACTGTTTTTT. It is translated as CASSNFRTGNEKLFF.

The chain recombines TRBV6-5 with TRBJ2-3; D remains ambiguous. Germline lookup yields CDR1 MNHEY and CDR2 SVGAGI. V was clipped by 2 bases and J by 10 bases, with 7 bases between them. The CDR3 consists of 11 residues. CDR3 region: CASSYRWSQYF. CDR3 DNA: TGTGCCAGCAGTTACCGGTGGTCGCAGTATTTT.

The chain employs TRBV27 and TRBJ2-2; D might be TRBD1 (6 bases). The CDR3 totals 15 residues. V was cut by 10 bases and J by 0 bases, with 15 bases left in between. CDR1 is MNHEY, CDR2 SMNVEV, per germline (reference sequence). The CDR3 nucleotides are TGTGCCACCTCGCCGGACAGCGCGAACACCGGGGAGCTGTTTTTT. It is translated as CATSPDSANTGELFF.

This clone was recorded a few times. CDR3 in amino acids: CASRLTPEREKLFF. CDR3 DNA sequence: TGCGCCAGCAGACTTACCCCGGAGAGGGAAAAACTGTTTTTT. This chain connects TRBV5-1 to TRBJ1-4; D remains ambiguous. Germline CDR1 SGHRS, CDR2 YFSETQ. Trimming removed 5 bases at V and 8 bases at J, with 16 bases between. The CDR3 has 14 residues.

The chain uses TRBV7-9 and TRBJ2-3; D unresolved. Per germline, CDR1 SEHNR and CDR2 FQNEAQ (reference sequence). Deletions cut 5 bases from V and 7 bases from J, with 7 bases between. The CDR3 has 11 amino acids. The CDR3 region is CASSLVYTQYF. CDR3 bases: TGTGCCAGCAGCCTTGTGTATACGCAGTATTTT.

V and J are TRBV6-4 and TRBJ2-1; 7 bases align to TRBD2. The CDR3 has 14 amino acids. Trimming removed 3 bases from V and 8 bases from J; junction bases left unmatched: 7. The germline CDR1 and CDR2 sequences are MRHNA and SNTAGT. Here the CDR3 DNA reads TGTGCCAGCAGTGAGGGAGGGGAAGGGTATGAGCAGTTCTTC. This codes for CASSEGGEGYEQFF.